This T cell receptor beta chain was retrieved from a study of Ad26.COV2.S vaccination and SARS-CoV-2 variants. Study overall: Enrolled in COV1001, the donor was in the Ad26.COV2.S trial arm, which received the vaccine. Study-wide results and caveats: Researchers reported similar non-spike TCR breadth in vaccine and placebo recipients.

Clones were sequenced by immunoSEQ multiplex PCR, and TCRdb holds only the in-frame ones, with some missing. The profile shows a few hundred thousand clones, about nine tenths of them singletons. Germline V gene data show CDR1 as SGHVS and CDR2 as FNYEAQ. Deletions cut 0 bases from V and 3 bases from J, with 14 bases between. The CDR3 sequence is 16 residues long. Specified treatment: approximately 18 received Ad26.COV2.S at low or high dose, single or two shots; roughly five received placebo; per-sample allocation not given. Sampling occurred on day 63 after the first vaccine or placebo injection. To note about this clone: Its antigen is unidentified.

Sequencing used peripheral blood, obtained in a trial of Ad26.COV2.S vaccine versus placebo. The chain couples TRBV7-6 to TRBJ1-1, with D unclear. The sequence derives from a person between 18 and 60 years old who received the Ad26.COV2.S COVID-19 vaccine or a placebo. CDR3: CASSLAGKSVYTEAFF. The CDR3 region has the DNA TGTGCCAGCAGCTTAGCCGGGAAGAGCGTGTACACTGAAGCTTTCTTT.